Listed here is a single T cell receptor (beta chain). This CDR3 is 15 amino acids long. V was cut by 5 bases and J by 1 base, with 15 bases left in between. Germline CDR1 is SGHTA and CDR2 is FQGNSA. The data stem from a study of blood T cell repertoires in COVID-19. Libraries were prepared by immunoSEQ multiplex PCR; TCRdb keeps only in-frame clonotypes and omits some of them. The table shows 250,000 to 350,000 clones, with more than 70% occurring only once. Material for sequencing was PBMCs or T cells enriched from blood (not recorded which). The chain has TRBV7-2 and TRBJ2-7; TRBD2 is a possible D gene (6 bases). The TCR sequence derives from a woman between 25 and 40 years old who had recovered from COVID-19. CDR3 bases: TGTGCCAGCAGCCGCCAAGGGACTGGATCCTACGAGCAGTACTTC. Translated: CASSRQGTGSYEQYF.